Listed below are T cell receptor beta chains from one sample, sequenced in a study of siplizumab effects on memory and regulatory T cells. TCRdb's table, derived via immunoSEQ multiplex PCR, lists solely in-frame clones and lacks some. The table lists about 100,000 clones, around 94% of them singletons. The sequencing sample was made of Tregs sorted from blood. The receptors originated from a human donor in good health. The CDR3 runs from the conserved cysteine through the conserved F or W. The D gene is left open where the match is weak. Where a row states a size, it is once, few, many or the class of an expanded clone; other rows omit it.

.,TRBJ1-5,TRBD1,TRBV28,TGTGCCAGCAGTTCATATTGGGCCAGGGGGCATAGCAATCAGCCCCAGCATTTT,CASSSYWARGHSNQPQHF
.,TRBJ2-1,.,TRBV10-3,TGTGCCATCAGTGTCCCGTCGGGCGGGCCTTATAACAATGAGCAGTTCTTC,CAISVPSGGPYNNEQFF
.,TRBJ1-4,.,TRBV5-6,TGTGCCAGCAGTAACCTAAGGCACACTCGCGAAAAACTGTTTTTT,CASSNLRHTREKLFF
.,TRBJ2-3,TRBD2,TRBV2,TGTGCCAGCAGGGGGAGGACTAGCGGACCCACAGATACGCAGTATTTT,CASRGRTSGPTDTQYF
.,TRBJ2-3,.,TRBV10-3,TGTGCCATCCTTCAGGGCAGCACAGATACGCAGTATTTT,CAILQGSTDTQYF
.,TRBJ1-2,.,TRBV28,TGTGCCAGCAGTTTTCGGCAGCCCTATCGCGGCTACACCTTC,CASSFRQPYRGYTF
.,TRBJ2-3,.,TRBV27,TGTGCCAGCAGTGGGACCCGCACAGATACGCAGTATTTT,CASSGTRTDTQYF
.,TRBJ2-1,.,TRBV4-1,TGCGCCAGCAGCCAAGGGCACGGGGGATTTTTAGAGGATGAGCAGTTCTTC,CASSQGHGGFLEDEQFF
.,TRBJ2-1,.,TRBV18,TGTGCCAGCTCACCACGGGTTCAGGGCTATTACTCCTACAATGAGCAGTTCTTC,CASSPRVQGYYSYNEQFF
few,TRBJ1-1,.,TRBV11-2,TGTGCCAGCCGCAGATTGAACACTGAAGCTTTCTTT,CASRRLNTEAFF
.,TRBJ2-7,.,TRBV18,TGTGCCAGCACACCGTCAGGCGGATCCTACGAGCAGTACTTC,CASTPSGGSYEQYF
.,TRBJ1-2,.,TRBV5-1,TGCGCCAGCAGCGTCCGAGGGATCTATGGCTACACCTTC,CASSVRGIYGYTF
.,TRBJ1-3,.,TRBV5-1,TGCGCCAGCAGCGCCGGACTGCTCTCTGGAAACACCATATATTTT,CASSAGLLSGNTIYF
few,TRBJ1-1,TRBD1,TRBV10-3,TGTGCCACGGGAGACAGGGCGAACACTGAAGCTTTCTTT,CATGDRANTEAFF
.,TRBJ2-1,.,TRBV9,TGTGCCAGCAGCGTTTCTTTGAGCTCCTACAATGAGCAGTTCTTC,CASSVSLSSYNEQFF
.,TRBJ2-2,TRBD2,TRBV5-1,TGCGCCAGCAGCGAGCGGGAGGGCCTTACCGGGGAGCTGTTTTTT,CASSEREGLTGELFF
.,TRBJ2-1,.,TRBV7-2,TGTGCCAGCAGCTGGGGCCAGAACTACAATGAGCAGTTCTTC,CASSWGQNYNEQFF
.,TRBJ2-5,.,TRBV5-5,TGTGCCAGCACCCCCCAACCGGGGCTGTACCAAGAGACCCAGTACTTC,CASTPQPGLYQETQYF
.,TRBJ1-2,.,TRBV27,TGTGCCAGCAGTCCTCGGAGCTGGGGGGGCTACACCTTC,CASSPRSWGGYTF
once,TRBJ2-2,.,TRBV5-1,TGCGCCAGCAGCTTGGCCATAGCCGGGGAGCTGTTTTTT,CASSLAIAGELFF
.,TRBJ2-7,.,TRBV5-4,TGTGCCAGCAGCCAGGGTCTCGGCATGGGCGAGCAGTACTTC,CASSQGLGMGEQYF
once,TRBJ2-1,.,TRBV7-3,TGTGCCAGCAGCTTACCAAACAATGAGCAGTTCTTC,CASSLPNNEQFF
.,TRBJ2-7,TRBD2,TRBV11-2,TGTGCCAGCACCAACATACAGCGGGGAAACTACGAGCAGTACTTC,CASTNIQRGNYEQYF
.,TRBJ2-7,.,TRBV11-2,TGTGCCAGCAGCTTAGGAGGGCAAGAGCAGTACTTC,CASSLGGQEQYF
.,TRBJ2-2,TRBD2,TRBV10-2,TGCGCCAGCATGAGCGGGAGTGGTGCGAACACCGGGGAGCTGTTTTTT,CASMSGSGANTGELFF
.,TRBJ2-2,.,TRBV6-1,TGTGCCAGCAGTGACCCGGGGAACACCGGGGAGCTGTTTTTT,CASSDPGNTGELFF
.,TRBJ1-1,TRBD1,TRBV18,TGTGCCAGCTCACTATGGGACAGAGTGAACACTGAAGCTTTCTTT,CASSLWDRVNTEAFF
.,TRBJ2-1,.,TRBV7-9,TGTGCCAGCAGCCGCACGTCTATTGAGCAGTTCTTC,CASSRTSIEQFF
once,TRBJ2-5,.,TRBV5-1,TGCGCCAGCACTTTGTCCAGTCAAGAGACCCAGTACTTC,CASTLSSQETQYF
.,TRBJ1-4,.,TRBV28,TGTGCCAGCAGTGAGAGCGGCGGGGCTAATGAAAAACTGTTTTTT,CASSESGGANEKLFF
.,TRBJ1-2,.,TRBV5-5,TGTGCCAGCAGCTTGGTAGCAGGGGACTTAGGCTACACCTTC,CASSLVAGDLGYTF
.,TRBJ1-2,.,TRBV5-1,TGCGCCAGCAGCCCTACACGACTCAGCAACTATGGCTACACCTTC,CASSPTRLSNYGYTF
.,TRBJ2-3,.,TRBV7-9,TGTGCCAGCAGCTATAGCGGTGCGTGGACTGATACGCAGTATTTT,CASSYSGAWTDTQYF
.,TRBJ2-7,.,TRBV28,TGTGCCAGCAGTTTACCTCCCCTCCTTCGCGCGCAGTACTTC,CASSLPPLLRAQYF
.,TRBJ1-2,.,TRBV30,TGTGCCTGGAGTGCTAGGGACTATGGCTACACCTTC,CAWSARDYGYTF
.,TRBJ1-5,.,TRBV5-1,TGCGCCAGCAGCTCATTCGCAGGGCCTAATCAGCCCCAGCATTTT,CASSSFAGPNQPQHF
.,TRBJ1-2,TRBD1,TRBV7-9,TGTGCCAGCTACGAACAGGGGTCCCAACTAGCTAACTATGGCTACACCTTC,CASYEQGSQLANYGYTF
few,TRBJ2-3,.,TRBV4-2,TGTGCCAGCAGCCAAGTGGCTAGCACAGATACGCAGTATTTT,CASSQVASTDTQYF
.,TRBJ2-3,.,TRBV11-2,TGTGCCAGCAGCCCGCAAGGAGTGGCCCCAGATACGCAGTATTTT,CASSPQGVAPDTQYF
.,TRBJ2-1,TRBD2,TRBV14,TGTGCCAGCAGCCTCAGAGGCCTGACTAGCGGGACCAATGAGCAGTTCTTC,CASSLRGLTSGTNEQFF